A single sample gave rise to the 8 T cell receptor beta chains below, sequenced in a study of T cells in Graves' hyperthyroidism and ophthalmopathy. Using RNA transcripts as the source, TCR beta CDR3 regions were amplified. Primed by the HTBI set, a first-round RT-PCR was run on the TCR CDR3. TCRdb reanalysed the multiplex PCR reads using MiXCR and keeps one entry per CDR3 protein. This sample has about 700,000 distinct CDR3 sequences; around 15% occur once, and the top ten carry about 9.4%. Sequencing was performed on blood. The receptors here all came from a woman between 18 and 29 years old with Graves' hyperthyroidism.

This clonotype was counted between two and nine times. V and J are TRBV24-1 and TRBJ2-1, with a tentative D call TRBD1 (6 bases). V lost 3 bases, J lost 7 bases, and 24 bases lay in between. The CDR3 extends over 18 amino acids. Germline assignment: CDR1 KGHDR and CDR2 SFDVKD. This CDR3 is CATSDGDTHPTKKNEQFF. The CDR3 DNA reads as TGTGCCACCAGTGATGGGGACACGCACCCCACTAAAAAAAATGAGCAGTTCTTC.

This clonotype showed up many times. This chain uses TRBV28 with TRBJ2-1; 12 nucleotides line up with TRBD1. The CDR3 extends over 15 amino acids. CDR1 MDHEN and CDR2 SYDVKM come from the germline V gene. V dropped 8 bases and J dropped 0; count of bases not matched to a gene: 2. CDR3 nucleotide sequence: TGTGCCAGCGGGGGACAGGGGGCCTCCTACAATGAGCAGTTCTTC. Translating it yields CASGGQGASYNEQFF.

A few counts support this clonotype. The chain recombines TRBV19 with TRBJ1-5; TRBD1 aligns across 9 bases. Germline V lookup: CDR1 LNHDA, CDR2 SQIVND (reference sequence). Trimming took 2 bases from V and 2 from J; bases not matched to a gene: 4. The CDR3 sequence is 16 residues long. The CDR3 sequence: CASSITGGEGNQPQHF. CDR3 bases: TGTGCCAGTAGTATAACAGGGGGCGAGGGCAATCAGCCCCAGCATTTT. Full variable domain (rest looked up from reference TRBV19 and TRBJ1-5): DGGITQSPKYLFRKEGQNVTLSCEQNLNHDAMYWYRQDPGQGLRLIYYSQIVNDFQKGDIAEGYSVSREKKESFPLTVTSAQKNPTAFYLCASSITGGEGNQPQHFGDGTRLSIL.

At least ten counts were recorded for this clonotype. The J gene is TRBJ2-4, the V gene TRBV20-1, with a possible D match to TRBD2 (7 bases). The ends were cut back, 5 bases at V and 10 bases at J, with 18 bases in the middle. Germline V gene data show CDR1 as DFQATT and CDR2 as SNEGSKA (reference sequence). This CDR3 has 13 amino acids. The CDR3 DNA follows: TGCAGTGCTGGGGGGGGGGCAGGAGGGATTCAGTACTTC. It translates to CSAGGGAGGIQYF.

Concerning this clonotype itself: This clone may be a read error of a much larger clone one base away. The chain combines TRBV6-2 or TRBV6-3 with TRBJ2-7, with TRBD2 matching over 13 bases. CDR3 length: 17 residues. The V segment lost 2 bases and the J segment 7 bases; nucleotides outside the gene matches: 11. The germline gives CDR1 MNHEY, CDR2 SVGEGT. The CDR3 region has the DNA TGTGCCAGCAGTTACGGGGGACTAGCGGGGATTCGCAATGAGCAGTACTTC. Amino acids: CASSYGGLAGIRNEQYF.

This sequence joins TRBV20-1 and TRBJ1-6; D is undetermined. This CDR3 has 14 amino acids. CDR1 is DFQATT and CDR2 is SNEGSKA in the germline V gene (reference sequence). V lost 0 bases to trimming and J lost 7 bases, with 10 bases between them. DNA of the CDR3: TGCAGTGCTAGAGATCAATTGATAAATTCACCCCTCCACTTT. Its protein product is CSARDQLINSPLHF.

The V and J genes are TRBV28 and TRBJ2-1; tentatively, D is TRBD1 or TRBD2 (5 bases each). Germline V gives CDR1 MDHEN, CDR2 SYDVKM. V lost 4 bases, J lost 6 bases, and 16 bases lay in between. This CDR3 region has 15 residues. The CDR3 DNA reads as TGTGCCAGCAGTTCCCCCGGGACGGGTCTCAATGAGCAGTTCTTC. It yields the protein CASSSPGTGLNEQFF.

This CDR3 reads CASSSQFDEQFF. CDR3 sequence (DNA): TGTGCCAGCAGCTCCCAATTCGATGAGCAGTTCTTC. This chain joins TRBV5-6 and TRBJ2-1; D remains ambiguous. Germline-derived CDR1 and CDR2 are SGHDT and YYEEEE. V was trimmed by 3 bases and J by 8 bases, leaving 9 bases between them. The CDR3 covers 12 residues.